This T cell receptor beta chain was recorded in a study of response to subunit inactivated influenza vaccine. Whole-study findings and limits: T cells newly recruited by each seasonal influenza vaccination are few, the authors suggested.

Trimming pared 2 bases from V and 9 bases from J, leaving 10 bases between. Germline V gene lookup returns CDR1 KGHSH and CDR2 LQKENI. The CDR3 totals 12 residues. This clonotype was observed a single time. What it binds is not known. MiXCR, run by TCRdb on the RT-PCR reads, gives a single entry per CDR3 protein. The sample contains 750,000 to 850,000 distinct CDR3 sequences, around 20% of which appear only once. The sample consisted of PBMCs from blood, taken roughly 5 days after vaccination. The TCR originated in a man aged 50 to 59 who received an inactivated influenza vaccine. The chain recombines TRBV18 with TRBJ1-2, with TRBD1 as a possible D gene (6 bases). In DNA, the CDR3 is TGTGCCAGCTCACCAACGGGGGACAGCTACACCTTC. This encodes CASSPTGDSYTF.